The clone carrying this T cell receptor (beta chain) was counted at least ten times. Its antigen is currently unknown. The sample belongs to a study of T cells in Graves' hyperthyroidism and ophthalmopathy. Study observations and caveats: Appearing also in blood were most of the thyroid clonotypes expanded above 0.001.

Amplified TCR beta CDR3 regions derived from RNA transcripts. HTBI primers were employed in a first-round RT-PCR of the TCR CDR3. TCRdb analysed the multiplex PCR reads with MiXCR anew, one entry per CDR3 protein. The table has about 590,000 distinct CDR3 sequences, approximately 15% seen once; the top ten hold about 6.6%. CDR1 MNHNS and CDR2 SASEGT come from the germline V gene. The ends were cut back, 3 bases at V and 4 bases at J, with 12 bases in the middle. The CDR3 extends over 14 amino acids. In the ophthalmopathy cohort, Clinical Activity Score was at least 3, NOSPECS grade at least 4, and duration under 3 months. Lactation, pregnancy, other autoimmune disease or uncontrolled infection led to exclusion of patients. Clinical symptoms, serum thyroxine and TRAb, thyroid ultrasound and orbital computed tomography were used for the diagnoses.

The source material was blood. This clonotype was obtained from a woman younger than 30 with Graves' ophthalmopathy. The rearrangement joins TRBV6-1 to TRBJ1-1; the D gene is possibly TRBD1 (5 bases). CDR3 residues: CASSDRVAFTEAFF. The CDR3 DNA reads as TGTGCCAGCAGTGACAGGGTGGCCTTCACTGAAGCTTTCTTT.